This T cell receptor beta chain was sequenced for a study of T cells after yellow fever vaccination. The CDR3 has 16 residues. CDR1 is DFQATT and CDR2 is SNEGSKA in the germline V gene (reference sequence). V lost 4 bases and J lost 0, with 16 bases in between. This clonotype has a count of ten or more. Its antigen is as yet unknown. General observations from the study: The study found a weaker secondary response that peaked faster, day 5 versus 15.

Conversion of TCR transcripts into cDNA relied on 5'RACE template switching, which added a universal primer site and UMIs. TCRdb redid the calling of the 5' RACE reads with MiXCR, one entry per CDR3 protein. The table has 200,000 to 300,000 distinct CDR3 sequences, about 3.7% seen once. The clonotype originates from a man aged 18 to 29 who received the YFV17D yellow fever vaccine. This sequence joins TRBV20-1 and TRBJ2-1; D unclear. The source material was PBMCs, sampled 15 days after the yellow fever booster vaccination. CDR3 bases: TGCAGTGCTACCCTCCTTTCGATAAGCTCCTACAATGAGCAGTTCTTC. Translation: CSATLLSISSYNEQFF.